A single sample gave rise to the 11 T cell receptor beta chains below, sequenced in a study of blood T cell repertoires in COVID-19. The method was immunoSEQ multiplex PCR; TCRdb's version includes in-frame clones alone and lacks a portion of them. Here the sample spans about 120,000 clones, approximately 81% being singletons. Material for sequencing was peripheral blood. Source of these receptors: a woman older than 75 with acute or convalescent COVID-19.

The chain is built from TRBV7-6 and TRBJ1-2; D unresolved. The CDR3 has 13 amino acids. V gave up 0 bases and J gave up 4 bases, with 6 bases separating them. Germline V gene sequence: CDR1 SGHVS, CDR2 FNYEAQ. For the CDR3, the DNA is TGTGCCAGCAGCTTAGCTGGAGGCTATGGCTACACCTTC. Protein sequence: CASSLAGGYGYTF.

This clone was detected only a few times. The CDR3: CASSVQGLNQPQHF. The CDR3 DNA reads TGTGCCAGCAGTGTACAGGGGCTCAATCAGCCCCAGCATTTT. V gene TRBV2 combines with J gene TRBJ1-5, with 7 bases matching TRBD1. Germline CDR1 SNHLY, CDR2 FYNNEI. J was trimmed by 3 bases and V by 4 bases; bases with no gene match: 3. There are 14 residues in the CDR3. Full variable domain (missing parts from reference TRBV2 and TRBJ1-5): EPEVTQTPSHQVTQMGQEVILRCVPISNHLYFYWYRQILGQKVEFLVSFYNNEISEKSEIFDDQFSVERPDGSNFTLKIRSTKLEDSAMYFCASSVQGLNQPQHFGDGTRLSIL.

This chain connects TRBV23-1 to TRBJ1-1; D is possibly TRBD1 (5 bases). TRBV23-1 is an ORF for which the function is uncertain. V gave up 0 bases and J gave up 1 base, with 15 bases separating them. This CDR3 comprises 17 residues. The CDR3: CASSQSRLGAENTEAFF. CDR3 nucleotide sequence: TGCGCCAGCAGTCAATCGAGGCTTGGGGCGGAGAACACTGAAGCTTTCTTT.

The genes are TRBV6-5 and TRBJ2-7; 7 bases align to TRBD1. In germline, CDR1 is MNHEY, CDR2 SVGAGI. The J segment lost 6 bases and the V segment lost 6 bases, leaving 5 bases of the junction unmatched. This CDR3 has 12 amino acids. CDR3 amino acids: CASRRTGREQYF. CDR3 sequence (DNA): TGTGCCAGCAGGAGGACAGGCCGCGAGCAGTACTTC.

The V and J genes are TRBV18 and TRBJ2-7; D is uncertain. The germline V gene has CDR1 KGHSH and CDR2 LQKENI. Trimming took 5 bases from V and 4 from J, leaving 12 bases between them. This CDR3 has 13 amino acids. The CDR3 region is CASSENVEYEQYF. The CDR3 DNA reads as TGTGCCAGCTCAGAAAACGTGGAGTACGAGCAGTACTTC. Looking up the rest from reference TRBV18 and TRBJ2-7 gives the full variable domain: NAGVMQNPRHLVRRRGQEARLRCSPMKGHSHVYWYRQLPEEGLKFMVYLQKENIIDESGMPKERFSAEFPKEGPSILRIQQVVRGDSAAYFCASSENVEYEQYFGPGTRLTVT.

J is TRBJ2-2 and V is TRBV21-1; the table's D gene call, TRBD2, was not cross checked with the DNA. TRBV21-1 is a pseudogene locus. The CDR3 runs 17 residues. In nucleotides, the CDR3 is TGTGCCAGCAGCAATATAGGGGGTTTAGCGGGAACCGGGGAGCTGTTTTTT. It is translated as CASSNIGGLAGTGELFF.

The chain joins TRBV3-1 (or the pseudogene TRBV3-2) to TRBJ1-2, with 7 bases fitting TRBD1. In germline, CDR1 is LGHDT, CDR2 YNNKEL (reference sequence). The CDR3 extends over 13 amino acids. With V trimmed by 5 bases and J by 8 bases, 8 bases remained unmatched. The CDR3 here is CASSYQGGRGYTF. CDR3 DNA sequence: TGTGCCAGCAGCTATCAGGGGGGACGCGGCTACACCTTC.

There are a few counts of this clone. This chain connects TRBV6-7 to TRBJ1-5, with TRBD1 as a possible D gene (5 bases). TRBV6-7 is recorded as an ORF, its role being uncertain. The CDR3 totals 15 residues. V lost 6 bases, J lost 5 bases, and 17 bases lay in between. Here the CDR3 reads CASRVHRCRDQPQHF. The CDR3 region has the DNA TGTGCCAGCAGGGTCCACAGGTGTCGGGATCAGCCCCAGCATTTT.

This chain connects TRBV29-1 to TRBJ1-1; TRBD1 matches 8 bases. V lost 4 bases, J lost 1 base, and 2 bases stayed unmatched. CDR1 is SQVTM, CDR2 ANQGSEA, per germline. The CDR3 runs 13 residues. The CDR3 is CSVGTGRNTEAFF. As DNA, the CDR3 is TGCAGCGTTGGGACAGGGAGGAACACTGAAGCTTTCTTT.

This clone came up a few times. This chain uses TRBV6-5 with TRBJ1-1; the match to TRBD1 covers 8 bases. The germline CDR1 and CDR2 sequences are MNHEY and SVGAGI. This CDR3 spans 13 amino acids. The V gene end was trimmed by 6 bases and the J gene end by 6 bases; junction bases not matched to a gene: 6. The CDR3 nucleotides read TGTGCCAGCAGCCCGGACAGGGATGCTGAAGCTTTCTTT. Its translation: CASSPDRDAEAFF.

The CDR3 sequence is CASSRGGSITDEQFF. In nucleotides, the CDR3 is TGTGCCAGCAGCCGGGGAGGCAGTATAACCGATGAGCAGTTCTTC. The chain combines TRBV7-3 with TRBJ2-1, with D maybe TRBD2 (6 bases). Per the germline V gene, CDR1 is SGHTA and CDR2 is FQGTGA. Trimming shortened V by 5 bases and J by 8 bases, and 19 bases separated the two germline ends. CDR3 size: 15 residues.